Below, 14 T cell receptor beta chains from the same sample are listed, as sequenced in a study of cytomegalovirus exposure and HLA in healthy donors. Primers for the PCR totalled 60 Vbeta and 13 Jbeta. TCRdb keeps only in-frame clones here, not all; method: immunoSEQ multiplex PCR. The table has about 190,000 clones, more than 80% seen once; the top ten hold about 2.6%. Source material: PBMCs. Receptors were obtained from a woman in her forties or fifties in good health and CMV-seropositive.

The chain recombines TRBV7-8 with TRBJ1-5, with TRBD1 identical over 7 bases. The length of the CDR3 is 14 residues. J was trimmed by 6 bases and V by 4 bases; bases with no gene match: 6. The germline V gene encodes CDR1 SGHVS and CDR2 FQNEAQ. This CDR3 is CASSSEGAPQPQHF. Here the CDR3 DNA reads TGTGCCAGCAGCTCGGAGGGGGCGCCTCAGCCCCAGCATTTT.

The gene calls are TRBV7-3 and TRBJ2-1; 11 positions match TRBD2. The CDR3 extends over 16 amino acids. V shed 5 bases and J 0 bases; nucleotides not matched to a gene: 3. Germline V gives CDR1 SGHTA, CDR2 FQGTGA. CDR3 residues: CASSPLAGGSYNEQFF. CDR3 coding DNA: TGTGCCAGCAGCCCTCTAGCGGGGGGCTCCTACAATGAGCAGTTCTTC.

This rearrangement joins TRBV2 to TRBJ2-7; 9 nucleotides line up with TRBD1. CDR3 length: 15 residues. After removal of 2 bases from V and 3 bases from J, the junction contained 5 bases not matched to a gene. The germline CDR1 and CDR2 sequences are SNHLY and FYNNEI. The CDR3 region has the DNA TGTGCCAGCAGTGAATTGCGGACAGGGGACTACGAGCAGTACTTC. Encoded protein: CASSELRTGDYEQYF.

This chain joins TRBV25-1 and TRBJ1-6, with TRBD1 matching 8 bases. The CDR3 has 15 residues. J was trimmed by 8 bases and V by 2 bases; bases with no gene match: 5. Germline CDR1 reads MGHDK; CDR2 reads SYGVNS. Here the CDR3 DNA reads TGTGCCAGCAGTGAAATTACAGGGGGGGATTCACCCCTCCACTTT. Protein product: CASSEITGGDSPLHF.

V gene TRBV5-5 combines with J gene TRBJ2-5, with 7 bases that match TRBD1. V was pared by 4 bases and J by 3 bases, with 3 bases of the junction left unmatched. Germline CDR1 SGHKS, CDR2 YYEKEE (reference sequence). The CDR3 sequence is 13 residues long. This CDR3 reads CASSPTGKETQYF. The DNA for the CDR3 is TGTGCCAGCAGCCCGACAGGGAAAGAGACCCAGTACTTC.

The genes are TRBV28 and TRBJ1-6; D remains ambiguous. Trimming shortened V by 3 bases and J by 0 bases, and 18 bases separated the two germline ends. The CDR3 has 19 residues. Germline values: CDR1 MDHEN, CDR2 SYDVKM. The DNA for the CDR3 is TGTGCCAGCAGTTTCACCCTGAGCTATCACGGCTCCTATAATTCACCCCTCCACTTT. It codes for CASSFTLSYHGSYNSPLHF.

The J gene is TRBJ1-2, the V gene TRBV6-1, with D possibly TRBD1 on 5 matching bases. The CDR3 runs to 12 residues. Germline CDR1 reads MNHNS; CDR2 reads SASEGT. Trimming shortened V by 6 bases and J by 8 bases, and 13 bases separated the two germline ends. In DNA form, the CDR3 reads TGTGCCAGCAGCGCCCCAGGGTACGGCTACACCTTC. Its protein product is CASSAPGYGYTF.

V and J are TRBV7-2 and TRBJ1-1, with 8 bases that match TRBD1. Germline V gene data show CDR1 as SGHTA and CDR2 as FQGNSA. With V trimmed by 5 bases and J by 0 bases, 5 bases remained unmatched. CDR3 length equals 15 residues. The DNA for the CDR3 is TGTGCCAGCAGCACTCGACAGGGGATGAACACTGAAGCTTTCTTT. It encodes CASSTRQGMNTEAFF.

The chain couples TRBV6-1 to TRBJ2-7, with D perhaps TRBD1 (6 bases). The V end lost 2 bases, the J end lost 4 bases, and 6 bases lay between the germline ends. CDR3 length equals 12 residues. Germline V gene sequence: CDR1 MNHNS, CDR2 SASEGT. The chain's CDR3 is CASSEQGYEQYF. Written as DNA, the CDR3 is TGTGCCAGCAGTGAACAGGGGTACGAGCAGTACTTC.

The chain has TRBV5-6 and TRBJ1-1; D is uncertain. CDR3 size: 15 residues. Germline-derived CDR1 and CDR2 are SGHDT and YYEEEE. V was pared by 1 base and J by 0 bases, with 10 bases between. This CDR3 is CASSLIVALNTEAFF. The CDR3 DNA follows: TGTGCCAGCAGCTTGATCGTGGCACTGAACACTGAAGCTTTCTTT.

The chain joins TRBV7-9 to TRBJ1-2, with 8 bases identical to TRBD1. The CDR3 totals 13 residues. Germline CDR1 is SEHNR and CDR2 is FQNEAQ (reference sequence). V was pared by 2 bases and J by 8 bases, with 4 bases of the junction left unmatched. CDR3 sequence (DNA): TGTGCCAGCAGCTTACTGACAGGGGAAGGCTACACCTTC. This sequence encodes CASSLLTGEGYTF.

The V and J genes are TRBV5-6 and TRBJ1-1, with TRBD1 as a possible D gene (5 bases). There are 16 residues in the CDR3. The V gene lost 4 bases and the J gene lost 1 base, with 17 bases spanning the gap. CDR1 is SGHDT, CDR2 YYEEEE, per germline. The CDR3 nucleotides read TGTGCCAGCAGCCCGTTCCCTGGGGCCCGGAACACTGAAGCTTTCTTT. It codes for CASSPFPGARNTEAFF. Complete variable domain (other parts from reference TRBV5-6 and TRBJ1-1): DAGVTQSPTHLIKTRGQQVTLRCSPKSGHDTVSWYQQALGQGPQFIFQYYEEEERQRGNFPDRFSGHQFPNYSSELNVNALLLGDSALYLCASSPFPGARNTEAFFGQGTRLTVV.

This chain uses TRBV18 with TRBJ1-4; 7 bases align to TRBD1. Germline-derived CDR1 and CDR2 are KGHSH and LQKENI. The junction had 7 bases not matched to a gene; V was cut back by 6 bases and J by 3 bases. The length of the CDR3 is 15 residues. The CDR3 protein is CASSSEGAANEKLFF. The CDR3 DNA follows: TGTGCCAGCTCTTCGGAGGGGGCTGCTAATGAAAAACTGTTTTTT.

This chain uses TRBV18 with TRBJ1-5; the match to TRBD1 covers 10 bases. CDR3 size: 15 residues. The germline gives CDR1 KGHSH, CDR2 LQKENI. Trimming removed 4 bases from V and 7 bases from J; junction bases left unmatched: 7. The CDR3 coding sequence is TGTGCCAGCTCACAGGGACAGGGGTTTTACCAGCCCCAGCATTTT. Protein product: CASSQGQGFYQPQHF.